This entry is about one TCR beta chain. TCRdb's copy holds only in-frame clones and misses some; the assay was immunoSEQ multiplex PCR. The repertoire holds a few hundred thousand clones, 70% to 90% seen once, with approximately 9.4% in the top ten. Germline CDR1 and CDR2: SGDLS and YYNGEE. The CDR3 is 15 amino acids. The V and J ends lost 4 bases and 4 bases respectively, with 17 bases between them. The data are from a study of blood T cell repertoires in COVID-19. About the research overall: Donors in the United States, Italy and Spain gave samples during acute or convalescent COVID-19. Sample material is recorded as cDNA or gDNA derived from T cells, B-cell-depleted T cells, or PBMCs.

This sequence was found in a woman aged 40 to 49 who had recovered from COVID-19. The sample was PBMCs or T cells enriched from blood (not recorded which). The chain links TRBV9 to TRBJ1-1; D is perhaps TRBD1 (5 bases). The CDR3 here is CASSPHRGGVTEAFF. The CDR3, as DNA: TGTGCCAGCAGCCCCCACCGGGGCGGGGTCACTGAAGCTTTCTTT.